This TCR beta chain was sequenced during a study of CD8+CD57+ T cells in acquired aplastic anemia. Overall study: Average DNA yield from sorted CD4+ and CD8+ cells was roughly 3 ug.

General study results and limits: There were about 27 CD8+ CDR3 sequences that occurred in both patients and controls.

The sequenced patients had an expansion of CD8+CD57+ cells seen by flow cytometry. The blood sampling took place in patients who had so far received no therapy. Concerning this clonotype: Its antigen is not identified.

TCR beta VDJ and CDR3 were profiled, and genomic DNA was the template. TCRdb recomputed calls from the reads with MiXCR, one row per CDR3 protein. The table has under 150,000 distinct CDR3 sequences, almost 40% seen once. The CDR3 is 15 amino acids. In germline, CDR1 is SNHLY, CDR2 FYNNEI. V was shortened by 5 bases and J by 0 bases, with 13 bases between the two germline ends. This sequence joins TRBV2 and TRBJ1-2; D gene unclear. The sample taken for sequencing was sorted CD4+, CD8+, or CD8+CD57+ T cells (not recorded which) from PBMCs. This sequence originates from a human donor with aplastic anemia. Written as DNA, the CDR3 is TGTGCCAGCAGTTCCTACCTTGATCCTAACTATGGCTACACCTTC. Protein product: CASSSYLDPNYGYTF. Based on the CDR3 plus reference TRBV2 and TRBJ1-2, the full variable domain is EPEVTQTPSHQVTQMGQEVILRCVPISNHLYFYWYRQILGQKVEFLVSFYNNEISEKSEIFDDQFSVERPDGSNFTLKIRSTKLEDSAMYFCASSSYLDPNYGYTFGSGTRLTVV.